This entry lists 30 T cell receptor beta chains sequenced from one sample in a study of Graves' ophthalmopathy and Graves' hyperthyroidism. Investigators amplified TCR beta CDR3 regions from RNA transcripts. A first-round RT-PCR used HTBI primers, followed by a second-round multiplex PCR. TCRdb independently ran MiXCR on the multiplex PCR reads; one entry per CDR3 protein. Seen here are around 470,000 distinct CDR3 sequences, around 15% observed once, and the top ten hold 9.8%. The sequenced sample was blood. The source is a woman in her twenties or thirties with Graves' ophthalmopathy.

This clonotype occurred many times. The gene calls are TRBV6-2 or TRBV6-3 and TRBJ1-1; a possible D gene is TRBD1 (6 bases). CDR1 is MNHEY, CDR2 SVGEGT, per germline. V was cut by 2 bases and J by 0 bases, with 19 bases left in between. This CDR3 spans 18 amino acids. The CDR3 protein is CASSYGRGLSLMNTEAFF. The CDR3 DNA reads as TGTGCCAGCAGTTACGGCAGGGGACTCTCACTGATGAACACTGAAGCTTTCTTT.

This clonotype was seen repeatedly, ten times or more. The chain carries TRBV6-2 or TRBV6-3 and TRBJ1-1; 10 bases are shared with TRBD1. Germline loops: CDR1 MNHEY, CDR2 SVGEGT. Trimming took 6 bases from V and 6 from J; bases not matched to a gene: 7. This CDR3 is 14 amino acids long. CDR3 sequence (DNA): TGTGCCAGCAGGGCGACAGGGGGCTTCGCTGAAGCTTTCTTT. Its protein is CASRATGGFAEAFF.

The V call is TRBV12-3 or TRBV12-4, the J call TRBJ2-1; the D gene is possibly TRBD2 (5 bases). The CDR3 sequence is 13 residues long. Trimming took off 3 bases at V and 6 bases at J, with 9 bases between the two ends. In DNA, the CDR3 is TGTGCCAGCAGTTTGTTGGGAGCCAATGAGCAGTTCTTC. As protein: CASSLLGANEQFF.

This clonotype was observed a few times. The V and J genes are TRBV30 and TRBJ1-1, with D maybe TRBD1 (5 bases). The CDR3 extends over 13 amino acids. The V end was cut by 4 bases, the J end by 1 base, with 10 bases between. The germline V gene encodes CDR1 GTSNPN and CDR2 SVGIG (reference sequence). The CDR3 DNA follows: TGTGCCTGGACCCGACAGTCGAACACTGAAGCTTTCTTT. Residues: CAWTRQSNTEAFF.

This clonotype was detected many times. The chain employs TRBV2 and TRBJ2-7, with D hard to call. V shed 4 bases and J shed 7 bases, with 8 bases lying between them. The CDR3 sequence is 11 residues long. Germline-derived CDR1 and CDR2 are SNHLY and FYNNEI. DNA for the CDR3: TGTGCCAGCAGTGTGGGTAGTGAGCAGTACTTC. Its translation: CASSVGSEQYF. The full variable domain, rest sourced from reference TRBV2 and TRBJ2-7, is EPEVTQTPSHQVTQMGQEVILRCVPISNHLYFYWYRQILGQKVEFLVSFYNNEISEKSEIFDDQFSVERPDGSNFTLKIRSTKLEDSAMYFCASSVGSEQYFGPGTRLTVT.

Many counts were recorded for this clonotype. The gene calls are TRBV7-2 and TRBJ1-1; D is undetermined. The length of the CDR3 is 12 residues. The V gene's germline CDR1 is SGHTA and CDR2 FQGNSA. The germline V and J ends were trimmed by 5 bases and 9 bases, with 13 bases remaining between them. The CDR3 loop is CASSLILSKAFF. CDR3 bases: TGTGCCAGCAGCCTAATTTTATCCAAAGCTTTCTTT.

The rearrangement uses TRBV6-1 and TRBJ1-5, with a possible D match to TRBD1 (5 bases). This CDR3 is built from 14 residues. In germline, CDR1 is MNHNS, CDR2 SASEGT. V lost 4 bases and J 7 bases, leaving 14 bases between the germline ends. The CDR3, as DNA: TGTGCCAGCAGTGCCCTTGGGGGTCGACAGCCCCAGCATTTT. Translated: CASSALGGRQPQHF.

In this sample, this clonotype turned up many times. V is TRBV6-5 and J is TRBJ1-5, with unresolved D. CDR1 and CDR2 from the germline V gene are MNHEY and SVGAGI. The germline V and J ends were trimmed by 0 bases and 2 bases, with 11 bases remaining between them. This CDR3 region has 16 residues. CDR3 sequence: CASSYSMRVGNQPQHF. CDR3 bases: TGTGCCAGCAGTTACTCGATGAGGGTTGGCAATCAGCCCCAGCATTTT.

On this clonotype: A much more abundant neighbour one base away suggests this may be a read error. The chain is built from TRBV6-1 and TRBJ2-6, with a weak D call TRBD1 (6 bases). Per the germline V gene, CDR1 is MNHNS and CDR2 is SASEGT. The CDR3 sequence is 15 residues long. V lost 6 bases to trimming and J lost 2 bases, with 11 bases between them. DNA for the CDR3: TGTGCCAGCAGACTCAGGGGCCCTGGGGCCAACGTCCTGACTTTC. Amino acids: CASRLRGPGANVLTF.

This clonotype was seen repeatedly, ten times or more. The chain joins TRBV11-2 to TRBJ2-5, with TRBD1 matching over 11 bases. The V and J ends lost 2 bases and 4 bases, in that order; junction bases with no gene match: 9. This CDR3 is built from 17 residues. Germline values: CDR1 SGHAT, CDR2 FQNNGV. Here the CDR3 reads CASSLRRGQGAGETQYF. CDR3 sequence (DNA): TGTGCCAGCAGCTTACGGAGAGGACAGGGGGCAGGAGAGACCCAGTACTTC.

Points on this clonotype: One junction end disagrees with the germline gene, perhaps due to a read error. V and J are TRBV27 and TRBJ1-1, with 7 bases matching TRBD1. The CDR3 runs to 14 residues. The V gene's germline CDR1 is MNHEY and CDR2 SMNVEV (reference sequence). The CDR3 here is CASSIRQGSTEACF. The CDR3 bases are TGTGCCAGCAGTATCCGACAGGGTTCCACTGAAGCTTGCTTT.

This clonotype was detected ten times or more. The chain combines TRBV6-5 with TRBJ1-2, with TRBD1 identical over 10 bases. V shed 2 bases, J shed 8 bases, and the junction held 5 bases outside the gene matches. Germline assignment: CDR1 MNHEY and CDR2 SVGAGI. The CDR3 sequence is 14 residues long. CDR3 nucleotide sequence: TGTGCCAGCAGTTACAGGGACAGGGGACGGGGCTACACCTTC. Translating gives CASSYRDRGRGYTF.

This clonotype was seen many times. The CDR3 sequence is CASSLSYGELFF. DNA of the CDR3: TGCGCCAGCAGCTTGTCATACGGGGAGCTGTTTTTT. The rearrangement links TRBV5-1 to TRBJ2-2; D unclear. V gave up 1 base and J gave up 7 bases, with 5 bases separating them. The germline gives CDR1 SGHRS, CDR2 YFSETQ. CDR3 length equals 12 residues.

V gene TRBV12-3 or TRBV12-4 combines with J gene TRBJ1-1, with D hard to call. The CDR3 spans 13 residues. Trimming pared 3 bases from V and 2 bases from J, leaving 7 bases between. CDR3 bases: TGTGCCAGCAGTTTTCGGTTCAACACTGAAGCTTTCTTT. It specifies CASSFRFNTEAFF.

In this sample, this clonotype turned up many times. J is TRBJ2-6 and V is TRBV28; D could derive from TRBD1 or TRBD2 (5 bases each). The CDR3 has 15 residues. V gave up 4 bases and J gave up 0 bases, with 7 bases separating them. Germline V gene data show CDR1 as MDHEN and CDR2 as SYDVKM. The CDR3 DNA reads TGTGCCAGCAGTTCCGGGGCCTCTGGGGCCAACGTCCTGACTTTC. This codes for CASSSGASGANVLTF.

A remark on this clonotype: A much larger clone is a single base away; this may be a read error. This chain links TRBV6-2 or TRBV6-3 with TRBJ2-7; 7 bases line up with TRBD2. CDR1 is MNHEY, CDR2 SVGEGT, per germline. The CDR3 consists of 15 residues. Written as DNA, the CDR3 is TGTGCCAGCAACCCCCGGGACTACAACTCCGACGAGCAGTACTTC. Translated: CASNPRDYNSDEQYF.

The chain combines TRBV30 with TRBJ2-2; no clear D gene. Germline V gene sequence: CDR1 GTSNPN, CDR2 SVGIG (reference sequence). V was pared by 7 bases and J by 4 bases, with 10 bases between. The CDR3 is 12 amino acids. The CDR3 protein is CALQLGTGELFF. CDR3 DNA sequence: TGTGCCTTACAGTTGGGCACCGGGGAGCTGTTTTTT.

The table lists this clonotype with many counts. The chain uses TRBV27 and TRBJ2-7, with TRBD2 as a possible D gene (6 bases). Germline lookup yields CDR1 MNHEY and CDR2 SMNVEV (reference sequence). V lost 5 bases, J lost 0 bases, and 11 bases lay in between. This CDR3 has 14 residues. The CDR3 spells CASSPRGSSYEQYF. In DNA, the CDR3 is TGTGCCAGCAGTCCCCGGGGGAGCTCCTACGAGCAGTACTTC.

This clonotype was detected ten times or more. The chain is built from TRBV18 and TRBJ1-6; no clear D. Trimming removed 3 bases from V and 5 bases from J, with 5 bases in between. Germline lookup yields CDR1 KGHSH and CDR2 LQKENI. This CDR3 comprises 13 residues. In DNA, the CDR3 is TGTGCCAGCTCACCCCGCCATAATTCACCCCTCCACTTT. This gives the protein CASSPRHNSPLHF.

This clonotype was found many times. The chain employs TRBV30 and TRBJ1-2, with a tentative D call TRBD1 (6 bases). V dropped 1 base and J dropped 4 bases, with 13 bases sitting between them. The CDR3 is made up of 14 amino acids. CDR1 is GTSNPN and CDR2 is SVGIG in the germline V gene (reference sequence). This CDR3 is CAWSGSTGSYGYTF. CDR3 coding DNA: TGTGCCTGGAGTGGATCAACAGGGTCCTATGGCTACACCTTC.

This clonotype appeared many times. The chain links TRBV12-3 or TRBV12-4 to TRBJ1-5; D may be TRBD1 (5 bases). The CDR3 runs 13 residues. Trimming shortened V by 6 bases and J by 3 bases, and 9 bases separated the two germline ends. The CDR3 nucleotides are TGTGCCAGCAGCGGGACGATCAATCAGCCCCAGCATTTT. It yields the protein CASSGTINQPQHF.

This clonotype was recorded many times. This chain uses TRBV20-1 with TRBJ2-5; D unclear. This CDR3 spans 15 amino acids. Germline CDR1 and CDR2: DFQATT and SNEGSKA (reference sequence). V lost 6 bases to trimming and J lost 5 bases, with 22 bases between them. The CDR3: CSAKKAQRYGETQYF. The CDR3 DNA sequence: TGCAGTGCCAAGAAGGCTCAACGATATGGGGAGACCCAGTACTTC.

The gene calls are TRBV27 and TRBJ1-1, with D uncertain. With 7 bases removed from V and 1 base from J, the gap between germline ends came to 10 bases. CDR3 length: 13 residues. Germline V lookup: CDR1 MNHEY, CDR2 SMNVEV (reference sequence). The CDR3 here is CASTPRGNTEAFF. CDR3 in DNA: TGTGCCAGCACCCCTCGGGGGAACACTGAAGCTTTCTTT.

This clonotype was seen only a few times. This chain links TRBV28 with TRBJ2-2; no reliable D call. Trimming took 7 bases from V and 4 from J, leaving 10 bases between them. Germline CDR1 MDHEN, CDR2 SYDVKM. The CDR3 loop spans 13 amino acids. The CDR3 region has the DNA TGTGCCAGCAATTTCGAATCCACCGGGGAGCTGTTTTTT. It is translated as CASNFESTGELFF.

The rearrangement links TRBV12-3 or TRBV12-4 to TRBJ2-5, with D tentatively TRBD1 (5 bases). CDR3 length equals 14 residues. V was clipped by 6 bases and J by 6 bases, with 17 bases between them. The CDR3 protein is CASRANRNLQTQYF. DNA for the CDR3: TGTGCCAGCAGAGCTAACAGGAATCTTCAGACCCAGTACTTC.

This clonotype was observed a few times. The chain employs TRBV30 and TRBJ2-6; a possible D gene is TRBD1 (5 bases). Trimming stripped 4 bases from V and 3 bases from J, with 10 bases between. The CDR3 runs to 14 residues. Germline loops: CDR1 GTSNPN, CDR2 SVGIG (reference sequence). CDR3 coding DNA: TGTGCCTGGACCCAGGGTCGTGGGGCCAACGTCCTGACTTTC. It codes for CAWTQGRGANVLTF.

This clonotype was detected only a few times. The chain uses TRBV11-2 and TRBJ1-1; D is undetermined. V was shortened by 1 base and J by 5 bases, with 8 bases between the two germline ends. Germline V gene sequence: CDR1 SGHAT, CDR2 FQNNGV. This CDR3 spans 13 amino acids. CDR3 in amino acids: CASSLVRRTEAFF. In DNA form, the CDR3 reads TGTGCCAGCAGCTTAGTTAGGCGTACTGAAGCTTTCTTT.

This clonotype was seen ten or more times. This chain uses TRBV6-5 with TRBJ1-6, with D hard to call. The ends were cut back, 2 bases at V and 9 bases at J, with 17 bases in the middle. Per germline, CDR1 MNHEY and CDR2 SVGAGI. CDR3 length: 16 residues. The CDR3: CASSYITGSRGSPLHF. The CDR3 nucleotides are TGTGCCAGCAGTTACATCACCGGGAGCCGTGGTTCACCCCTCCACTTT.

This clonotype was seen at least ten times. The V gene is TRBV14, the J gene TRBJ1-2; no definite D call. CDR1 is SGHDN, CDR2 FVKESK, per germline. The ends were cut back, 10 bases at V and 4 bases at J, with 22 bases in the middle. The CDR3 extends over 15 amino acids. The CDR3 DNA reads TGTGCCACCCTCCCTAACCAATTCGGGTTCTATGGCTACACCTTC. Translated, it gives CATLPNQFGFYGYTF.

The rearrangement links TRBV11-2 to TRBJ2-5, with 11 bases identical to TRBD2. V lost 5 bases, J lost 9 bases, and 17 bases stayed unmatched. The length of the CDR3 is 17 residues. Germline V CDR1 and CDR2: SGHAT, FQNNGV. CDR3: CASSHLKGLAGGPSQYF. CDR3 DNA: TGTGCCAGCAGCCACCTTAAAGGCCTAGCGGGGGGCCCGTCCCAGTACTTC.